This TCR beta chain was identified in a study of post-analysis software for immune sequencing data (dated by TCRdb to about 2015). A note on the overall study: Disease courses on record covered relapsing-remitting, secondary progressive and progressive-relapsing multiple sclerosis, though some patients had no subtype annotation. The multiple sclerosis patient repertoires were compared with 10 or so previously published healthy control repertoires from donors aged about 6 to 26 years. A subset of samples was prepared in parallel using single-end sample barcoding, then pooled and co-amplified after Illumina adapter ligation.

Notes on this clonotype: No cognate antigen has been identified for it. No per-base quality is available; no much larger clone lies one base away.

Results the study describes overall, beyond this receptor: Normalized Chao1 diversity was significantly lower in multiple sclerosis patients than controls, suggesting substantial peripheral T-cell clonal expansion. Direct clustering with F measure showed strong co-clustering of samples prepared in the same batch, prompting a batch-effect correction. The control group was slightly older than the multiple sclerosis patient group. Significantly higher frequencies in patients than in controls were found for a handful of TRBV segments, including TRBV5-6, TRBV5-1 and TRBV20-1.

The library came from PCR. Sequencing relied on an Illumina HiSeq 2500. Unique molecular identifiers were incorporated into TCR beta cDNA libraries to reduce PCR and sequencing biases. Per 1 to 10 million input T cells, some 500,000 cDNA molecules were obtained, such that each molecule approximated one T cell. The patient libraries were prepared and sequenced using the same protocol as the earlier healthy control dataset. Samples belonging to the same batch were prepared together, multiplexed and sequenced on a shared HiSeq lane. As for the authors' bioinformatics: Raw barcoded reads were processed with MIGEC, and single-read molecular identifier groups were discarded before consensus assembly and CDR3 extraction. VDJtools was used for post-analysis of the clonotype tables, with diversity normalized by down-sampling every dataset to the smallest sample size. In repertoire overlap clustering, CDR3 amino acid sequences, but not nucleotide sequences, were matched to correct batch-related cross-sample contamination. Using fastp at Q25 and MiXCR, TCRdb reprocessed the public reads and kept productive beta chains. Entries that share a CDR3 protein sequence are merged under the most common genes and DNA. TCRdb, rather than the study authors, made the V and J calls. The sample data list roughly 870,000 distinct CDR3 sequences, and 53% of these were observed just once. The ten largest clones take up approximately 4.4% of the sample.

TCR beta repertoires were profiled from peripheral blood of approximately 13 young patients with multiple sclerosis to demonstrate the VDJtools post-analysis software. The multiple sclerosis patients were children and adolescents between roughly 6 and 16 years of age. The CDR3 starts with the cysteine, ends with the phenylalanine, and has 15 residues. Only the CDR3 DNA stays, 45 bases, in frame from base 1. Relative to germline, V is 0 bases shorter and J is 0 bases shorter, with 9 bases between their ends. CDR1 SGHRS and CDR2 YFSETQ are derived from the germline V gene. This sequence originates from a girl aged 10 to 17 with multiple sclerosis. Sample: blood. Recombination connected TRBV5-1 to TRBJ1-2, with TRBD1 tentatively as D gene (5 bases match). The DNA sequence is TGCGCCAGCAGCTTGGCAGGGCTTTCTAACTATGGCTACACCTTC. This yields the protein CASSLAGLSNYGYTF.